Below, one TCR beta chain is given with its context. The second PCR ran roughly 6 to 12 cycles with a sample-barcoded 5' primer and J-beta primers. MiXCR was run by TCRdb on the 5' RACE reads, yielding one entry per CDR3 protein. The repertoire consists of about 800,000 distinct CDR3 sequences, with around 25% occurring once and the leading ten covering 3% to 4.5%. Germline CDR1 is SQVTM and CDR2 is ANQGSEA. This CDR3 is 14 amino acids long. V lost 3 bases and J 4 bases, leaving 13 bases between the germline ends. The sample is drawn from a study of blood T cells in healthy people across ages. This same sample was also taken into another study, of T cells of mothers and their children.

The sequence was obtained from a boy younger than 18 in good health. The specimen sequenced was blood. V and J are TRBV29-1 and TRBJ2-1, with D hard to call. The CDR3, as DNA: TGCAGCGTTGATGGAGACCCACTTTACAATGAGCAGTTCTTC. Its translation is CSVDGDPLYNEQFF.